This is a list of T cell receptor beta chains from one sample in a study of radiation and T cells in renal cell carcinoma. Produced via immunoSEQ multiplex PCR; TCRdb's table is partial and in-frame only. The sample consists of tens of thousands of clones, around 85% of them appearing once. This material consisted of blood, taken from a patient whose treatment included radiotherapy and nephrectomy. All receptors come from a woman in her 50s with renal cell carcinoma. The CDR3 runs from the conserved cysteine through the conserved F or W. D genes are given only for firm matches. The size entry is marked missing in some rows and otherwise reads once, few, many or a size class.

>TRBJ2-5|TRBV7-2|-|-
TGTGCCAGCAGCTTTGGGGGGCGAGAGACCCAGTACTTC
CASSFGGRETQYF
>TRBJ1-3|TRBV10-3|TRBD1|-
TGTGCCATCAGTGGGACAGGGAGTGGAAACACCATATATTTT
CAISGTGSGNTIYF
>TRBJ1-3|TRBV9|-|-
TGTGCCAGCAACCGGGAATCTGGAAACACCATATATTTT
CASNRESGNTIYF
>TRBJ2-1|TRBV10-1|TRBD2|few
TGCGCCAGCAGTGAGGGCGGGAGTAGTGAGCAGTTCTTC
CASSEGGSSEQFF
>TRBJ2-7|TRBV29-1|-|-
TGCAGCGTTGTCTGGGGAGTAACCTACGAGCAGTACTTC
CSVVWGVTYEQYF
>TRBJ1-5|TRBV28|-|-
TGTGCCAGCAGTTCAGGGAATCAGCCCCAGCATTTT
CASSSGNQPQHF
>TRBJ1-2|TRBV19|-|-
TGTGCCAGTACCCAGACTCCGACAACTGGCTATGGCTACACCTTC
CASTQTPTTGYGYTF
>TRBJ2-2|TRBV2|-|-
TGTGCCAGCAGTGGACAGTTCACCGGGGAGCTGTTTTTT
CASSGQFTGELFF
>TRBJ2-1|TRBV10-3|-|-
TGTGCCATCAGTGACAGGGGGGTGGATGAGCAGTTCTTC
CAISDRGVDEQFF
>TRBJ2-1|TRBV4-3|TRBD2|-
TGCGCCAGCAGCCAAGATGCGAGGCGGGAGGGGCGTGAGCAGTTCTTC
CASSQDARREGREQFF
>TRBJ1-4|TRBV2|-|-
TGTGCCAGCAGAGCCCGACAGACAACTAATGAAAAACTGTTTTTT
CASRARQTTNEKLFF
>TRBJ2-5|TRBV19|TRBD1|-
TGTGCCAGTAGTGGACTGCCGGGACAGGGAGGGGAGACCCAGTACTTC
CASSGLPGQGGETQYF
>TRBJ2-7|TRBV2|TRBD2|-
TGTGCCAGCATTAGCGGGAGGATCTCCTACGAGCAGTACTTC
CASISGRISYEQYF
>TRBJ2-2|TRBV6-6|TRBD2|-
TGTGCCAGCAGCCCCCTGACTAGCGAATACACCGGGGAGCTGTTTTTT
CASSPLTSEYTGELFF
>TRBJ2-5|TRBV18|-|-
TGTGCCAGCTCATCCTCGGACAGAAAAGAGACCCAGTACTTC
CASSSSDRKETQYF
>TRBJ2-5|TRBV7-2|TRBD1|-
TGTGCCAGCAGCTTAGTAGCGGCAGGGGGCTTGAAGACCCAGTACTTC
CASSLVAAGGLKTQYF
>TRBJ1-6|TRBV6-5|TRBD1|-
TGTGCCAGCAGTTACTCCGGGACAGGGGGATCACCCCTCCACTTT
CASSYSGTGGSPLHF
>TRBJ2-7|TRBV10-2|-|-
TGCGCCAGCATTTCGGTAGCCTACGAGCAGTACTTC
CASISVAYEQYF
>TRBJ2-3|TRBV18|-|-
TGTGCCAGCTCACCAACGCCCGGCGCGGACGGAGACACAGATACGCAGTATTTT
CASSPTPGADGDTDTQYF
>TRBJ2-7|TRBV6-1|-|-
TGTGCCAGCAGTCCGAACGAGGACAGAGCAGCACAGTACTTC
CASSPNEDRAAQYF
>TRBJ2-5|TRBV19|-|-
TGTGCCAGTAGTCTCTACGAGACCCAGTACTTC
CASSLYETQYF
>TRBJ1-5|TRBV28|-|-
TGTGCCAGCACCCCCGGGGCCTCGAGCAATCAGCCCCAGCATTTT
CASTPGASSNQPQHF
>TRBJ2-7|TRBV6-6|-|-
TGTGCCAGCAGCACTACCGGGACAATAAGCTCCTACGAGCAGTACTTC
CASSTTGTISSYEQYF
>TRBJ2-3|TRBV29-1|-|-
TGCAGCGTTGAAGATGGGCCAGGAGCACATTTTGGTACGCAGTATTTT
CSVEDGPGAHFGTQYF
>TRBJ2-5|TRBV9|TRBD2|-
TGTGCCAGCAGCGTAGGTAGCGGGAGTGAGCTGTCCCAAGAGACCCAGTACTTC
CASSVGSGSELSQETQYF
>TRBJ2-4|TRBV2|-|-
TGTGCCAGCACCCTAGACGGCTTTCAAGGGGATTTC
CASTLDGFQGDF
>TRBJ2-3|TRBV11-3|-|once
TGTGCCAGCAGCTTAGATAGCCAGGGAGATGACACGCAGTATTTT
CASSLDSQGDDTQYF
>TRBJ2-4|TRBV27|-|-
TGTGCCAGCAGTTTCCAGGGTCAAAGGTATATTCAGTACTTC
CASSFQGQRYIQYF
>TRBJ1-5|TRBV14|-|-
TGTGCCAGCAGCCAAGATTCCGGGGGCGATCAGCCCCAGCATTTT
CASSQDSGGDQPQHF
>TRBJ2-7|TRBV13|TRBD1|once
TGTGCCAGCAGCCGTCCGGGACAGGGTTTTTTCTCCTACGAGCAGTACTTC
CASSRPGQGFFSYEQYF
>TRBJ1-1|TRBV5-1|-|-
TGCGCCAGCACAGGACAGAACACTGAAGCTTTCTTT
CASTGQNTEAFF
>TRBJ2-2|TRBV2|TRBD1|-
TGTGCCAGCAGTGGCCGGGACAGGGGGCACACCGGGGAGCTGTTTTTT
CASSGRDRGHTGELFF
>TRBJ1-2|TRBV9|-|-
TGTGCCAGCACCACTGAAGGTGCAGGGGGCTACACCTTC
CASTTEGAGGYTF
>TRBJ2-5|TRBV5-1|TRBD1|-
TGCGCCAGCAGCTTGGCCTCCAGGGGGATGGAGACCCAGTACTTC
CASSLASRGMETQYF
>TRBJ2-7|TRBV28|TRBD2|-
TGTGCCAGCACCGAGACTAGCAGGTACGAGCAGTACTTC
CASTETSRYEQYF
>TRBJ1-2|TRBV10-2|-|-
TGCGCCAGCAGTGAGTCCCCTGGGACGGAGGATGGCTACACCTTC
CASSESPGTEDGYTF
>TRBJ2-7|TRBV6-6|-|-
TGTGCCAGCAGGGGACCTGGCGAGCAGTACTTC
CASRGPGEQYF